These 22 T cell receptor beta chains share one sample of origin, sequenced in a study of control samples from healthy donors and cancer patients. Some clones are missing from TCRdb's copy, which holds only in-frame ones; the method was immunoSEQ multiplex PCR. The sample holds about 220,000 clones, about 94% seen once. Sequences were obtained from blood. The source is a middle-aged man in good health.

V gene TRBV6-6 combines with J gene TRBJ1-1; TRBD1 matches at 8 bases. CDR3 length: 16 amino acids. Trimming removed 5 bases from V and 11 bases from J; junction bases left unmatched: 19. Germline lookup yields CDR1 MNHNY and CDR2 SVGAGI (reference sequence). CDR3 coding DNA: TGTGCCAGCAGTCACCTTGGACAGACAGGGGAAGTAGAGGCTTTCTTT. Translation gives CASSHLGQTGEVEAFF.

This clone was found a few times. CDR3 bases: TGTGCCAGCAGCCCGGGAGGGACAGGGGATGGAGCTGAAGCTTTCTTT. Residues: CASSPGGTGDGAEAFF. The chain combines TRBV5-4 with TRBJ1-1; 10 positions agree with TRBD1. CDR1 is SGHNT and CDR2 is YYREEE in the germline V gene (reference sequence). The CDR3 has 16 residues. Unmatched junction bases numbered 12, after V lost 4 bases and J lost 6 bases.

The chain recombines TRBV28 with TRBJ2-5; 8 nucleotides line up with TRBD2. The germline V gene encodes CDR1 MDHEN and CDR2 SYDVKM. CDR3 length: 13 residues. V was clipped by 7 bases and J by 4 bases; unmatched bases: 5. The chain's CDR3 is CASIQAGVETQYF. CDR3 nucleotide sequence: TGTGCCAGCATACAAGCGGGGGTAGAGACCCAGTACTTC.

This clone showed up just once. The chain joins TRBV3-1 (or the pseudogene TRBV3-2) to TRBJ2-3; 8 bases map to TRBD2. This CDR3 has 16 residues. The V and J ends lost 1 base and 4 bases, in that order; junction bases with no gene match: 7. CDR1 and CDR2 (germline): LGHDT, YNNKEL (reference sequence). The CDR3 loop is CASSQGPSGGADTQYF. In DNA form, the CDR3 reads TGTGCCAGCAGCCAAGGGCCCAGCGGGGGCGCAGATACGCAGTATTTT.

The chain employs TRBV10-2 and TRBJ1-3; no definite D call. The V end was cut by 7 bases, the J end by 0 bases, with 4 bases between. Germline V gene data show CDR1 as WSHSY and CDR2 as SAAADI. This CDR3 has 12 amino acids. Here the CDR3 DNA reads TGCGCCAGCACTAGCTCTGGAAACACCATATATTTT. Protein: CASTSSGNTIYF.

The V gene is TRBV7-3, the J gene TRBJ2-1; D unresolved. With 1 base removed from V and 3 bases from J, the gap between germline ends came to 10 bases. The CDR3 is 15 amino acids. Germline CDR1 and CDR2: SGHTA and FQGTGA. CDR3 coding DNA: TGTGCCAGCAGCTTAAGCTACAGTGTCTACAATGAGCAGTTCTTC. Amino acid sequence: CASSLSYSVYNEQFF.

The genes are TRBV7-8 and TRBJ2-7, with 9 bases lining up with TRBD2. V shed 2 bases, J shed 0 bases, and the junction held 8 bases outside the gene matches. CDR1 is SGHVS and CDR2 is FQNEAQ in the germline V gene. This CDR3 region has 17 residues. The CDR3 region is CASSLTAGGLDSYEQYV. Here the CDR3 DNA reads TGTGCCAGCAGCTTAACAGCGGGGGGACTCGACTCCTACGAGCAGTACGTC.

The CDR3 here is CASSPGDGYEQYV. DNA of the CDR3: TGTGCCAGCTCACCTGGAGACGGATACGAGCAGTACGTC. The V call is TRBV18, the J call TRBJ2-7, with unresolved D. Trimming removed 3 bases at V and 4 bases at J, with 10 bases between. Looked up from germline, CDR1 is KGHSH and CDR2 is LQKENI. CDR3 length: 13 residues.

The chain employs TRBV5-5 and TRBJ1-3; D might be TRBD1 (5 bases). This CDR3 spans 17 amino acids. CDR1 is SGHKS, CDR2 YYEKEE, per germline (reference sequence). V was shortened by 4 bases and J by 3 bases, with 20 bases between the two germline ends. CDR3 sequence (DNA): TGTGCCAGCAGCCTGGCTGGGGCTCAAGACTTTGGAAACACCATATATTTT. It encodes CASSLAGAQDFGNTIYF.

The V and J genes are TRBV6-2 or TRBV6-3 and TRBJ1-4; D unclear. The CDR3 runs to 14 residues. Trimming stripped 5 bases from V and 4 bases from J, with 11 bases between. Germline V lookup: CDR1 MNHEY, CDR2 SVGEGT. CDR3: CASSLRAFNEKLFF. Written as DNA, the CDR3 is TGTGCCAGCAGTCTCAGAGCTTTTAATGAAAAACTGTTTTTT.

The chain uses TRBV6-5 and TRBJ2-7, with 14 bases lining up with TRBD2. The CDR3 length is 16 residues. Per the germline V gene, CDR1 is MNHEY and CDR2 is SVGAGI. Trimming took 4 bases from V and 3 from J; bases not matched to a gene: 5. The CDR3 sequence: CASSSRLAGGLYEQYF. The DNA of the CDR3 is TGTGCCAGCAGTTCGCGACTAGCGGGGGGGCTCTACGAGCAGTACTTC.

The rearrangement joins TRBV6-2 or TRBV6-3 to TRBJ2-3, with 9 bases matching TRBD1. This CDR3 region has 16 residues. V gave up 3 bases and J gave up 4 bases; unmatched junction bases: 8. The germline gives CDR1 MNHEY, CDR2 SVGEGT. The CDR3 DNA follows: TGTGCCAGCAGTTATTCAACGGGACAGGGAGCAGATACGCAGTATTTT. It translates to CASSYSTGQGADTQYF.

The chain couples TRBV30 to TRBJ1-1; D remains unclear. V lost 0 bases, J lost 2 bases, and 7 bases lay in between. The CDR3 runs 13 residues. Germline loops: CDR1 GTSNPN, CDR2 SVGIG (reference sequence). This chain's CDR3 is CAWSVDPNTEAFF. CDR3 DNA: TGTGCCTGGAGTGTAGATCCCAACACTGAAGCTTTCTTT.

This chain links TRBV23-1 with TRBJ1-2; 7 bases align to TRBD1. TRBV23-1 is labeled an ORF, and its function is uncertain. The J segment lost 4 bases and the V segment lost 4 bases, leaving 12 bases of the junction unmatched. The CDR3 length is 16 residues. In nucleotides, the CDR3 is TGCGCCAGCAGTCCCTTGACAGGGCCTCTCGGCTATGGCTACACCTTC. Amino acids: CASSPLTGPLGYGYTF.

This chain links TRBV3-1 (or the pseudogene TRBV3-2) with TRBJ1-2, with no clear D. V shed 1 base and J shed 8 bases, with 8 bases lying between them. Germline-derived CDR1 and CDR2 are LGHDT and YNNKEL (reference sequence). CDR3 length: 12 amino acids. As DNA, the CDR3 is TGTGCCAGCAGCCAAGTTACACTCGGCTACACCTTC. Protein product: CASSQVTLGYTF.

The rearrangement joins TRBV7-2 to TRBJ1-5, with 8 bases that match TRBD1. The CDR3 totals 16 residues. The junction had 11 bases not matched to a gene; V was cut back by 6 bases and J by 4 bases. CDR1 is SGHTA and CDR2 is FQGNSA in the germline V gene. CDR3: CASRRYTGGGNQPQHF. The CDR3 DNA reads as TGTGCCAGCAGACGATACACAGGGGGGGGGAATCAGCCCCAGCATTTT.

V gene TRBV11-2 combines with J gene TRBJ2-3; tentatively, D is TRBD1 or TRBD2 (5 bases each). The CDR3 is made up of 14 amino acids. The V gene's germline CDR1 is SGHAT and CDR2 FQNNGV. Trimming cost V 0 bases and J 4 bases, with 8 bases left between them. The CDR3 DNA reads as TGTGCCAGCAGCTTAGATTTGGGGGCAGATACGCAGTATTTT. Its translation is CASSLDLGADTQYF.

V gene TRBV28 combines with J gene TRBJ2-3; D unresolved. The germline CDR1 and CDR2 sequences are MDHEN and SYDVKM. V lost 3 bases to trimming and J lost 1 base, with 11 bases between them. The CDR3 sequence is 15 residues long. CDR3: CASSFGEFGTDTQYF. CDR3 sequence (DNA): TGTGCCAGCAGTTTCGGTGAATTCGGCACAGATACGCAGTATTTT.

V usage is TRBV3-1 (or the pseudogene TRBV3-2) and J usage is TRBJ2-5; either TRBD1 or TRBD2 may fit D (6 bases each). Trimming took 2 bases from V and 5 from J, leaving 21 bases between them. Germline CDR1 is LGHDT and CDR2 is YNNKEL (reference sequence). The CDR3 runs 17 residues. The CDR3 DNA follows: TGTGCCAGCAGCCAAAGGCCGATCGGGGGCTCCCGGGAGACCCAGTACTTC. As protein: CASSQRPIGGSRETQYF.

The gene calls are TRBV30 and TRBJ2-1; D is possibly TRBD2 (5 bases). The CDR3 extends over 19 amino acids. Trimming removed 0 bases at V and 2 bases at J, with 23 bases between. In germline, CDR1 is GTSNPN, CDR2 SVGIG (reference sequence). In nucleotides, the CDR3 is TGTGCCTGGAGTGTGTGCACTAGATCACCCGGGCCCCCCTACAATGAGCAGTTCTTC. This sequence encodes CAWSVCTRSPGPPYNEQFF.

This chain connects TRBV5-1 to TRBJ2-3; D is possibly TRBD2 (5 bases). Germline CDR1 and CDR2: SGHRS and YFSETQ. The CDR3 extends over 14 amino acids. V dropped 4 bases and J dropped 2 bases, with 11 bases sitting between them. CDR3 sequence: CASSNGEPTDTQYF. As DNA, the CDR3 is TGCGCCAGCAGCAACGGGGAGCCCACAGATACGCAGTATTTT.

The chain links TRBV19 to TRBJ2-5; 7 nucleotides match TRBD2. Germline CDR1 is LNHDA and CDR2 is SQIVND (reference sequence). V gave up 3 bases and J gave up 5 bases; unmatched junction bases: 6. The CDR3 runs 14 residues. CDR3 sequence (DNA): TGTGCCAGTAGTATTCGGGGGGAGGGGGAGACCCAGTACTTC. Amino acids: CASSIRGEGETQYF.